The 16 T cell receptor beta chains given below trace back to one sample, sequenced in a study of T cells after yellow fever vaccination. TCRdb independently ran MiXCR on the 5' RACE reads; one entry per CDR3 protein. The data show hundreds of thousands of distinct CDR3 sequences, 7.5% to 9% seen once. The starting material was PBMCs, obtained on the day of the first yellow fever vaccination. The source of these receptors is a man aged 18 to 29 who received the YFV17D yellow fever vaccine.

The rearrangement uses TRBV18 and TRBJ2-3; the D is unclear. Germline CDR1 is KGHSH and CDR2 is LQKENI. The CDR3 extends over 12 amino acids. V shed 2 bases and J shed 8 bases, with 8 bases lying between them. In DNA, the CDR3 is TGTGCCAGCTCACCATCAGTTGGTACGCAGTATTTT. It codes for CASSPSVGTQYF.

There are many counts of this clonotype. The V call is TRBV6-5, the J call TRBJ1-5; unclear D gene. This CDR3 comprises 15 residues. Germline assignment: CDR1 MNHEY and CDR2 SVGAGI. V was cut by 6 bases and J by 2 bases, with 14 bases left in between. In nucleotides, the CDR3 is TGTGCCAGCAGCCCCAATTGGGTGGGCAATCAGCCCCAGCATTTT. It translates to CASSPNWVGNQPQHF.

This clonotype has more than one count but fewer than ten. V is TRBV28 and J is TRBJ2-5; D is perhaps TRBD2 (6 bases). Trimming cost V 6 bases and J 4 bases, with 15 bases left between them. This CDR3 has 14 residues. Germline V gene data show CDR1 as MDHEN and CDR2 as SYDVKM. CDR3 coding DNA: TGTGCCAGCAGCTCCATGGAGGGCAGAGAGACCCAGTACTTC. Its translation is CASSSMEGRETQYF.

The table lists this clonotype with a few counts. The chain uses TRBV5-1 and TRBJ1-2; D is possibly TRBD1 (6 bases). Germline V lookup: CDR1 SGHRS, CDR2 YFSETQ. V lost 4 bases and J 7 bases, leaving 20 bases between the germline ends. This CDR3 is built from 15 residues. This CDR3 is CASSRVGARGFGYTF. In DNA, the CDR3 is TGCGCCAGCAGCCGAGTGGGGGCAAGAGGGTTTGGCTACACCTTC.

This clonotype was counted between two and nine times. The chain uses TRBV28 and TRBJ2-5; 11 nucleotides agree with TRBD2. Germline CDR1 reads MDHEN; CDR2 reads SYDVKM. The trim removed 5 bases at V and 2 bases at J, leaving 13 bases unmatched. The CDR3 has 18 amino acids. The CDR3 here is CASSPLPIAGGEQETQYF. CDR3 coding DNA: TGTGCCAGCAGTCCCCTCCCAATAGCGGGGGGGGAACAAGAGACCCAGTACTTC.

The chain combines TRBV18 with TRBJ2-1; D is perhaps TRBD2 (5 bases). The germline CDR1 and CDR2 sequences are KGHSH and LQKENI. Trimming took 8 bases from V and 2 from J, leaving 19 bases between them. CDR3 length equals 16 residues. This CDR3 reads CASALGGLRAYNEQFF. DNA for the CDR3: TGTGCCAGCGCCCTTGGAGGCCTGAGGGCCTACAATGAGCAGTTCTTC.

This clonotype was counted ten times or more. The rearrangement uses TRBV7-2 and TRBJ2-7; 7 nucleotides match TRBD1. This CDR3 has 18 amino acids. V shed 3 bases and J 3 bases; nucleotides not matched to a gene: 17. CDR1 and CDR2 (germline): SGHTA, FQGNSA. CDR3 region: CASSFLTPLTGSHYEQYF. DNA for the CDR3: TGTGCCAGCAGCTTCTTAACCCCATTGACAGGGTCCCACTACGAGCAGTACTTC. The complete variable domain, with remaining parts taken from reference TRBV7-2 and TRBJ2-7, reads GAGVSQSPSNKVTEKGKDVELRCDPISGHTALYWYRQSLGQGLEFLIYFQGNSAPDKSGLPSDRFSAERTGGSVSTLTIQRTQQEDSAVYLCASSFLTPLTGSHYEQYFGPGTRLTVT.

The genes are TRBV4-1 and TRBJ1-2, with D perhaps TRBD1 (5 bases). The germline V gene encodes CDR1 MGHRA and CDR2 YSYEKL. The germline V and J ends were trimmed by 4 bases and 2 bases, with 17 bases remaining between them. The CDR3 runs 16 residues. The DNA for the CDR3 is TGCGCCAGCAGCCTAGCATTTGGGCGGGACAACTATGGCTACACCTTC. Its protein product is CASSLAFGRDNYGYTF.

The chain combines TRBV12-3 or TRBV12-4 with TRBJ2-7, with TRBD1 matching over 7 bases. J lost 6 bases, V lost 4 bases, and 3 bases had no gene match. The CDR3 consists of 12 residues. The CDR3 DNA reads TGTGCCAGCAGTTACAGGGGCGGCGAGCAGTACGTC. Protein: CASSYRGGEQYV.

This clonotype was observed many times. J is TRBJ1-5 and V is TRBV15; unclear D gene. Deletions cut 0 bases from V and 3 bases from J, with 9 bases between. The CDR3 runs 15 residues. Per germline, CDR1 LNHNV and CDR2 YYDKDF (reference sequence). For the CDR3, the DNA is TGTGCCACCAGCAGAGAGTTGGGAATCAATCAGCCCCAGCATTTT. It translates to CATSRELGINQPQHF.

V is TRBV30 and J is TRBJ1-1, with D uncertain. In germline, CDR1 is GTSNPN, CDR2 SVGIG (reference sequence). Trimming took off 0 bases at V and 1 base at J, with 9 bases between the two ends. This CDR3 comprises 14 residues. The CDR3 DNA is TGTGCCTGGAGTGTAGTAGGTGCGAACACTGAAGCTTTCTTT. Encoded protein: CAWSVVGANTEAFF.

This clonotype was counted only a few times. The chain couples TRBV10-3 to TRBJ2-7, with D perhaps assigned TRBD1 or TRBD2 (5 bases each). Looked up from germline, CDR1 is ENHRY and CDR2 is SYGVKD. The germline V and J ends were trimmed by 8 bases and 6 bases, with 14 bases remaining between them. This CDR3 comprises 12 residues. CDR3 sequence: CAIGGKASEQYF. The CDR3, as DNA: TGTGCCATCGGGGGAAAGGCCTCCGAGCAGTACTTC.

This clonotype appeared many times. The rearrangement uses TRBV12-3 or TRBV12-4 and TRBJ2-3; D gene uncertain. This CDR3 is 12 amino acids long. Between the trimmed V and J ends, which lost 8 bases and 6 bases, there was a span of 12 bases. The CDR3 bases are TGTGCCAGCGGGATTCTCACGGATACGCAGTATTTT. Translating it yields CASGILTDTQYF.

V is TRBV7-2 and J is TRBJ2-1, with 8 bases lining up with TRBD1. The CDR3 length is 17 residues. The ends lost 2 bases at V and 2 bases at J; junction bases unmatched: 8. Germline loops: CDR1 SGHTA, CDR2 FQGNSA. The CDR3 loop reads CASSLMGGQGPYNEQFF. The CDR3 region has the DNA TGTGCCAGCAGCTTAATGGGAGGACAGGGACCCTACAATGAGCAGTTCTTC.

The chain uses TRBV20-1 and TRBJ1-2; D uncertain. V was trimmed by 0 bases and J by 8 bases, leaving 13 bases between them. CDR1 DFQATT and CDR2 SNEGSKA come from the germline V gene (reference sequence). The CDR3 is made up of 13 amino acids. The CDR3 DNA follows: TGCAGTGCTAGAGAGGTCGCCGTGGGGGGCTACACCTTC. Protein sequence: CSAREVAVGGYTF.

The V and J genes are TRBV5-4 and TRBJ1-4; D remains ambiguous. V was cut by 1 base and J by 0 bases, with 4 bases left in between. There are 14 residues in the CDR3. The germline V gene has CDR1 SGHNT and CDR2 YYREEE (reference sequence). The CDR3 region is CASSLWATNEKLFF. CDR3 DNA sequence: TGTGCCAGCAGCTTGTGGGCAACTAATGAAAAACTGTTTTTT.